This T cell receptor (beta chain) was sequenced for a study of cytomegalovirus exposure and HLA in healthy donors. General study findings and limits: Researchers reported that a few CMV-associated chains were confirmed in vitro as CMV antigen-specific. Using the classifier, cytomegalovirus status was reportedly diagnosed with high specificity and sensitivity.

As for this clone: Its antigen is not known.

Assay: immunoSEQ multiplex PCR; the TCRdb copy retains only in-frame clones and omits some. The sample includes about 180,000 clones, around 85% of them seen just once. Trimming at V came to 1 base and at J to 8 bases, leaving 2 bases not matched to a gene. The CDR3 runs 14 residues. Germline values: CDR1 LGHNT, CDR2 FRNRAP. The sequenced sample consisted of PBMCs. The TCR comes from a young man in good health and CMV-seropositive. This rearrangement joins TRBV12-5 to TRBJ1-4; 9 positions match TRBD1. CDR3 sequence: CASGLGTGDEKLFF. The DNA for the CDR3 is TGTGCTAGTGGTTTGGGGACAGGGGACGAAAAACTGTTTTTT.